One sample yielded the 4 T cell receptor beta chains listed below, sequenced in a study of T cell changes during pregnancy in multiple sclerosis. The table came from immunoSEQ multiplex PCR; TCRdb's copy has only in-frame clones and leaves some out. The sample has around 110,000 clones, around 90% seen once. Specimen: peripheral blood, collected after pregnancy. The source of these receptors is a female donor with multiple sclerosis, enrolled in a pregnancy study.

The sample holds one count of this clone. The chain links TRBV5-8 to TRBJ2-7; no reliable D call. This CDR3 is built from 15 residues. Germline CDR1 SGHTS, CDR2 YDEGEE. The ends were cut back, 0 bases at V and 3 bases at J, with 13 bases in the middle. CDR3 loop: CASSLVQASFYEQYF. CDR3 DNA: TGTGCCAGCAGCTTGGTTCAGGCCTCTTTCTACGAGCAGTACTTC.

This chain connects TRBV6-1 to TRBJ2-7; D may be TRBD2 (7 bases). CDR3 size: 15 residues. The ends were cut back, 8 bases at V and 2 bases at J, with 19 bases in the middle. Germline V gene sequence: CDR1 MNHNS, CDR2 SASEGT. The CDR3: CASRLHAGAPYEQYF. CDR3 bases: TGTGCCAGCCGCCTACATGCGGGGGCTCCCTACGAGCAGTACTTC.

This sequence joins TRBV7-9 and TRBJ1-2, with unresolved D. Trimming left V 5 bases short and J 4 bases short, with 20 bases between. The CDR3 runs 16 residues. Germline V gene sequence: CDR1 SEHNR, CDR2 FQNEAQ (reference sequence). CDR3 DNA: TGTGCCAGCAGCCTACTTGGGCAGAAAACAATCTATGGCTACACCTTC. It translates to CASSLLGQKTIYGYTF.

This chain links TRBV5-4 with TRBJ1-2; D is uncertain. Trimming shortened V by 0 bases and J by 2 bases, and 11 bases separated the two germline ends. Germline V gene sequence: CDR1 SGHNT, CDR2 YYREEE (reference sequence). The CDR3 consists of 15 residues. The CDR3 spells CASSLAGQRNYGYTF. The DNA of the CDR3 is TGTGCCAGCAGCTTGGCTGGGCAGAGAAACTATGGCTACACCTTC.